This T cell receptor (beta chain) was observed in a study of response to subunit inactivated influenza vaccine. TCRdb re-derived calls from the RT-PCR reads in MiXCR, one entry per CDR3 protein. The sample consists of 700,000 to 800,000 distinct CDR3 sequences, under 20% of them appearing once. With V trimmed by 3 bases and J by 4 bases, 9 bases remained unmatched. Germline CDR1 is SGHRS and CDR2 is YFSETQ. The CDR3 is made up of 15 amino acids. Study-wide results and caveats: Authors suggested few new T cells are recruited by each seasonal influenza vaccination.

This clonotype was picked up a small number of times. Its cognate antigen is unknown. The genes are TRBV5-1 and TRBJ2-7, with TRBD1 matching 8 bases. The sample consisted of PBMCs from blood, taken 4 to 6 days after vaccination. The TCR sequence derives from a man aged 50 to 59 who received an inactivated influenza vaccine. CDR3 in amino acids: CASSSTDRETYEQYF. In DNA, the CDR3 is TGCGCCAGCAGCTCCACGGACAGGGAAACTTACGAGCAGTACTTC.